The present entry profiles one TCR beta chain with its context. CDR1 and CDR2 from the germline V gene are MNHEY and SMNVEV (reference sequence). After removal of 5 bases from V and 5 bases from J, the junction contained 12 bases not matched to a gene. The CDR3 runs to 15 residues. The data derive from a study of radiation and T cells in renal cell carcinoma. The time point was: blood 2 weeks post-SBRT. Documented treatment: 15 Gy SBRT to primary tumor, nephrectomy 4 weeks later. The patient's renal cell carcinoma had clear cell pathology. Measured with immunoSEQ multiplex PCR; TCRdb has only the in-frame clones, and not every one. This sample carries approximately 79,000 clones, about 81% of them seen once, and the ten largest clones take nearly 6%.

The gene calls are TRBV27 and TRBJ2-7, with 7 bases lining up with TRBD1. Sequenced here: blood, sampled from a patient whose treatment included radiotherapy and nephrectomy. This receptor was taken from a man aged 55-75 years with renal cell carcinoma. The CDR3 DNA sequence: TGTGCCAGCAGTCCCAGGTGGGACAGATCCCACGAGCAGTACTTC. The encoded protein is CASSPRWDRSHEQYF.